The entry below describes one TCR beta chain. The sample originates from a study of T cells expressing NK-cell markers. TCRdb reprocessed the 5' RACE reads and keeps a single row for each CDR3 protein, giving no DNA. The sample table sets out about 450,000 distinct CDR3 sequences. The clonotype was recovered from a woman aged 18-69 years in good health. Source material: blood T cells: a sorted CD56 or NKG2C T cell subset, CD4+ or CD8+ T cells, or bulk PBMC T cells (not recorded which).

CDR3 sequence: CASSLPKSGRRSTDTQYF. The chain joins TRBV7-8 to TRBJ2-3; TCRdb designates TRBD2, a call that cannot be tested without DNA. Germline V gene sequence: CDR1 SGHVS, CDR2 FQNEAQ. The CDR3 has 18 amino acids.